This TCR beta chain derives from a study of T cell responses to AZD1222 COVID-19 vaccine. This clone has only one observation. V dropped 7 bases and J dropped 5 bases, with 8 bases sitting between them. Germline assignment: CDR1 WNHNN and CDR2 SYGVQD (reference sequence). The CDR3 is made up of 12 amino acids. Clones were read by immunoSEQ multiplex PCR, and TCRdb kept only the in-frame ones, dropping some. The table has under 95,000 clones, about 83% seen once; the top ten hold roughly 11%. This chain joins TRBV10-1 and TRBJ1-4; D gene ambiguous. The sequence derives from an adult who received the AZD1222 COVID-19 vaccine. The input for sequencing was peripheral blood, taken 28 days after the second AZD1222 dose. The CDR3 region has the DNA TGCGCCAGCATCGGCCGGAATGAAAAACTGTTTTTT. Its protein is CASIGRNEKLFF.